One sample yielded the 7 T cell receptor beta chains listed below, sequenced in a study of blood T cell repertoires in COVID-19. Repertoires were generated with immunoSEQ multiplex PCR, while TCRdb's copy carries only in-frame clones and drops some. The sample includes 150,000 to 200,000 clones, roughly 89% seen only once; the top ten take 0.88%. The material sequenced was peripheral blood. Every receptor here comes from a woman between 18 and 29 years old who had recovered from COVID-19.

This chain joins TRBV7-2 and TRBJ2-1, with 10 bases that match TRBD1. The CDR3 is 15 amino acids. Germline trimming cut 4 bases from V and 4 bases from J; bases unmatched to any gene: 4. Germline assignment: CDR1 SGHTA and CDR2 FQGNSA. The CDR3 loop reads CASSSDRGSYNEQFF. For the CDR3, the DNA is TGTGCCAGCAGCTCGGACAGGGGGTCATACAATGAGCAGTTCTTC.

The chain is built from TRBV7-9 and TRBJ1-3; D ambiguous. The CDR3 runs 15 residues. CDR1 is SEHNR and CDR2 is FQNEAQ in the germline V gene (reference sequence). V was clipped by 4 bases and J by 0 bases, with 10 bases between them. CDR3 loop: CASSSSGSSGNTIYF. CDR3 DNA: TGTGCCAGCAGCTCAAGTGGCAGCTCTGGAAACACCATATATTTT.

This chain's CDR3 is CASSFTAVSYNEQFF. CDR3 coding DNA: TGCGCCAGCAGCTTTACAGCGGTTTCCTACAATGAGCAGTTCTTC. The chain employs TRBV4-1 and TRBJ2-1, with a weak D call TRBD2 (5 bases). V was shortened by 5 bases and J by 1 base, with 12 bases between the two germline ends. Germline-derived CDR1 and CDR2 are MGHRA and YSYEKL. The CDR3 has 15 residues.

The J gene is TRBJ2-1, the V gene TRBV7-9, with a possible D match to TRBD2 (7 bases). CDR3 length: 19 residues. Trimming stripped 5 bases from V and 8 bases from J, with 31 bases between. Germline CDR1 SEHNR, CDR2 FQNEAQ (reference sequence). This CDR3 is CASSPAPGGRKAGSHEQFF. The CDR3 DNA sequence: TGTGCCAGCAGCCCCGCCCCCGGGGGCCGGAAAGCGGGAAGCCATGAGCAGTTCTTC.

This clone was observed a few times. The V gene is TRBV19, the J gene TRBJ1-1, with 9 bases lining up with TRBD1. Germline V gene sequence: CDR1 LNHDA, CDR2 SQIVND (reference sequence). J gave up 10 bases and V 6 bases, and 6 bases lay outside the gene matches. The CDR3 extends over 12 amino acids. CDR3: CASRETGGVAFF. CDR3 in DNA: TGTGCCAGTAGGGAAACAGGGGGCGTAGCTTTCTTT.

In the case of this clone: The sample contains more than one DNA sequence encoding this CDR3. This rearrangement joins TRBV24-1 to TRBJ2-5, with D possibly TRBD1 on 6 matching bases. There are 14 residues in the CDR3. Germline V CDR1 and CDR2: KGHDR, SFDVKD. V was pared by 4 bases and J by 1 base, with 9 bases between. The CDR3 loop reads CATSDRTVQETQYF. In DNA, the CDR3 is TGTGCCACCAGTGACCGGACAGTCCAAGAGACCCAGTACTTC.

The sample holds one count of this clone. The CDR3: CASSQYDRTFYEQYF. The DNA for the CDR3 is TGTGCCAGCAGCCAGTATGACAGGACCTTTTACGAGCAGTACTTC. J is TRBJ2-7 and V is TRBV3-1 (or the pseudogene TRBV3-2); D perhaps matches TRBD1 (6 bases). Germline V gene data show CDR1 as LGHDT and CDR2 as YNNKEL (reference sequence). The CDR3 sequence is 15 residues long. V lost 3 bases, J lost 4 bases, and 16 bases lay in between.